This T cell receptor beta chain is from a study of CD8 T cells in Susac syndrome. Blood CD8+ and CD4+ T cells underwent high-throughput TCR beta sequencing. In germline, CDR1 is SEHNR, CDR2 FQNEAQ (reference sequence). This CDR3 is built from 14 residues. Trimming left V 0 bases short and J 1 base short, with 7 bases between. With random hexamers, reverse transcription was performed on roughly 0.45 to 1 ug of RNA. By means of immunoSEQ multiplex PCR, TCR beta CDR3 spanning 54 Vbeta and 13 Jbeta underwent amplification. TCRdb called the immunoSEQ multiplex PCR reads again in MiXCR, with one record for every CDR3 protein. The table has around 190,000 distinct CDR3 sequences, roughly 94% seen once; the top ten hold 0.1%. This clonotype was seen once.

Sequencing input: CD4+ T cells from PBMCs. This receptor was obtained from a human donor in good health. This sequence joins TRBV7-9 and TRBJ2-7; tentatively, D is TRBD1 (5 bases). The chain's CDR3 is CASSLATVSYEQYF. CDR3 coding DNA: TGTGCCAGCAGCTTAGCGACAGTTTCCTACGAGCAGTACTTC.